These T cell receptor beta chains were read from a single sample in a study of T cells in Graves' hyperthyroidism and ophthalmopathy. TCRdb called the multiplex PCR reads again in MiXCR, with one record for every CDR3 protein. Of a few hundred thousand distinct CDR3 sequences in the sample, around 15% were seen once. What was sequenced was blood. The receptors here all came from a woman aged 25 to 39 with Graves' ophthalmopathy. The CDR3 runs from the conserved cysteine through the conserved F or W. The order of the fields is J gene, clone size, V gene, D gene, CDR3 DNA, CDR3 protein. The D gene is left open where the match is weak. The listing skips clone size in some rows; elsewhere it reads once, few, many or a size class.

TRBJ1-2 | few | TRBV14 | NA | TGTGCCAGCAGCCAAGATAGGAGGGGCCATGGCTACACCTTC | CASSQDRRGHGYTF
TRBJ2-3 | many | TRBV29-1 | TRBD1 | TGCAGCGGCGGGACAGGGGGAAGCACAGATACGCAGTATTTT | CSGGTGGSTDTQYF
TRBJ2-3 | NA | TRBV4-1 | NA | TGCGCCAGCAGCCAAGACGGGGAAGGGTGGCACACAGATACGCAGTATTTT | CASSQDGEGWHTDTQYF
TRBJ1-5 | many | TRBV30 | TRBD1 | TGTGCCTGGAACAGGGGGTTGGAGCCCCAGCATTTT | CAWNRGLEPQHF
TRBJ2-1 | many | TRBV7-2 | NA | TGTGCCAGCAGCTTAGCACGGAACAATAATGAGCAGTTCTTC | CASSLARNNNEQFF
TRBJ2-7 | few | TRBV29-1 | TRBD1 | TGCAGCGCTGAAACCTGGACAGGGGCCTCCTACGAGCAGTACTTC | CSAETWTGASYEQYF
TRBJ2-7 | few | TRBV20-1 | TRBD1 | TGCGGTGCTAGAGCACCCTCGGGGGACAGGTCCTACGAGCAGTACTTC | CGARAPSGDRSYEQYF
TRBJ2-6 | few | TRBV4-2 | NA | TGTGCCAGCAGCCCCGGCCAAACTGGGGCCAACGTCCTGACTTTC | CASSPGQTGANVLTF
TRBJ1-2 | few | TRBV15 | NA | TGTGCCACCAGCAGAGATAAGACAGCCCCCTATGGCTACACCTTC | CATSRDKTAPYGYTF
TRBJ1-1 | NA | TRBV19 | TRBD1 | TGTGCCAGTAGAGGGGACAGGGGTGAAGCTATCTTT | CASRGDRGEAIF
TRBJ2-3 | few | TRBV6-1 | TRBD2 | TGTGCCAGCAGTCCATCTAGCGGGGGGGCAGGAGATACGCAGTATTTT | CASSPSSGGAGDTQYF
TRBJ1-2 | NA | TRBV2 | TRBD1 | TGTGCCAGCAGGTGGACAGGGGGACATTCCCGTTGCACCTTC | CASRWTGGHSRCTF
TRBJ1-6 | NA | TRBV10-2 | NA | TGCGCCAGCAGTGATTTTAGTAATTCACCCCTCCACTTT | CASSDFSNSPLHF
TRBJ1-6 | NA | TRBV11-2 | TRBD1 | TGTGCCAGCAGCTTTGACAAAGGGGGCTCACCCCTCCACTTT | CASSFDKGGSPLHF
TRBJ2-3 | many | TRBV12-3/TRBV12-4 | TRBD2 | TGTGCCAGCAGTTTGCCCGGGGGGGGCCGATATACGCAGTATTTT | CASSLPGGGRYTQYF
TRBJ2-5 | NA | TRBV5-6 | NA | TGTGCCAGCAGCTTGGGAGGACCGTCCGGGTTGGAGACCCAGTACTTC | CASSLGGPSGLETQYF
TRBJ1-4 | NA | TRBV20-1 | TRBD1 | TGCAGTGCGCCTCTACAGGGGCCAACTAATGAAAAACTGTTTTTT | CSAPLQGPTNEKLFF
TRBJ2-1 | few | TRBV10-3 | TRBD2 | TGTGCCATCAGTAGCGGGGGGGCCTTTGAGCAGTTCTTC | CAISSGGAFEQFF
TRBJ1-1 | once | TRBV12-3/TRBV12-4 | TRBD1 | TGTGCCAGCAGTTTCAGGGGGACGGGCTCTGAAGCTTTCTTT | CASSFRGTGSEAFF
TRBJ1-4 | NA | TRBV19 | TRBD1 | TGTGCCAGCCGAAAACAGGGGGACAATGAAAAACTGTTTTTT | CASRKQGDNEKLFF
TRBJ2-3 | many | TRBV4-1 | NA | TGCGCCAGCAGCCACGCGGCTAGGTCGTGGACAGATACGCAGTATTTT | CASSHAARSWTDTQYF
TRBJ2-1 | NA | TRBV19 | NA | TGTGCCAGTAGTATAACAGGGCCCTACAATGAGCAGTTCTTC | CASSITGPYNEQFF
TRBJ2-2 | few | TRBV3-1 | TRBD2 | TGTGCCAGCAGCCTTCGAGCGGGGGGGCCTACCGGGGAGCTGTTTTTT | CASSLRAGGPTGELFF
TRBJ2-7 | many | TRBV2 | TRBD2 | TGTGCCAGCAGGGCCACTAGCGGGGGTGATTCCTACGAGCAGTACTTC | CASRATSGGDSYEQYF
TRBJ1-4 | few | TRBV7-6 | TRBD1 | TGTGCCAGCAGCTTAAGGAATGGGCGCGTACAGGGGGAAAAACTGTTTTTT | CASSLRNGRVQGEKLFF
TRBJ1-1 | NA | TRBV6-7 | NA | TGTGCCAGCAGTTGCCCCTTCGGGAACACTGAAGCTTTCTTT | CASSCPFGNTEAFF
TRBJ2-1 | few | TRBV24-1 | TRBD2 | TGTGCCACCAAGGGAGGCGGGGGGTACAATGAGCAGTTCTTC | CATKGGGGYNEQFF
TRBJ1-1 | NA | TRBV20-1 | NA | TGCAGTGCTGGTCGGGGGGCTCGGAACACTGAAGCTTTCTTT | CSAGRGARNTEAFF
TRBJ2-5 | many | TRBV12-5 | TRBD1 | TGTGCTAGTGGTTTGTGGGGGTCCCCGGGACAGGGGAGGGAGACCCAGTACTTC | CASGLWGSPGQGRETQYF
TRBJ1-2 | many | TRBV3-1 | NA | TGTGCCAGCAGCCAAGATTTGCGGGTTAACTATGGCTACACCTTC | CASSQDLRVNYGYTF
TRBJ1-5 | NA | TRBV19 | NA | TGTGCGTCGGGGATCAATCAGCCCCAGCATTTT | CASGINQPQHF
TRBJ1-1 | many | TRBV28 | NA | TGTGCCAGCATCCATTATCTTAAACGCAGGGGACAAAACACTGAAGCTTTCTTT | CASIHYLKRRGQNTEAFF
TRBJ2-5 | NA | TRBV20-1 | TRBD2 | TGCAGTGCTAGAGATGGAGCCGGTACCGGGACTAGGGGCGCCCAGTACTTC | CSARDGAGTGTRGAQYF
TRBJ1-5 | NA | TRBV12-3/TRBV12-4 | NA | TGTGCCAGCAGGACGGACTTGGGATGGAATCAGCCCCAGCATTTT | CASRTDLGWNQPQHF
TRBJ2-3 | NA | TRBV20-1 | NA | TGCAGTGCTAGCCACTTTGTGTCCGGAGATACGCAGTATTTT | CSASHFVSGDTQYF
TRBJ1-1 | few | TRBV2 | NA | TGTGCCAGCAGTAAGCTCGAAGCGAACACTGAAGCTTTCTTT | CASSKLEANTEAFF
TRBJ2-1 | NA | TRBV29-1 | TRBD1 | TGCAGCGTTGGGGACAGCTGGGATGAGCAGTTCTTC | CSVGDSWDEQFF
TRBJ1-2 | many | TRBV2 | TRBD1 | TGTGCCACGGGACAGGGGGCGATAAGCTATGGCTACACCTTC | CATGQGAISYGYTF
TRBJ2-1 | many | TRBV5-4 | NA | TGTGCCAGCAGCACCCGAGGAGGCGACAATGAGCAGTTCTTC | CASSTRGGDNEQFF
TRBJ1-6 | many | TRBV28 | NA | TGTGCCAGCAGTTTAGGGGGGCGTTATAATTCACCCCTCCACTTT | CASSLGGRYNSPLHF
TRBJ1-1 | many | TRBV10-3 | NA | TGTGCCATCACCGGAGACACGAACACTGAAGCTTTCTTT | CAITGDTNTEAFF
TRBJ1-5 | many | TRBV18 | NA | TGTGCCAGCTCAGAAAGCAATCAGCCCCAGCATTTT | CASSESNQPQHF
TRBJ2-1 | many | TRBV20-1 | TRBD2 | TGCAGTGCTAGTGGGGGGAGGGATGAGCAGTTCTTC | CSASGGRDEQFF
TRBJ1-1 | many | TRBV5-1 | NA | TGCGCCAGCAGGGAAGGAGAGAACACTGAAGCTTTCTTT | CASREGENTEAFF
TRBJ2-5 | NA | TRBV7-2 | TRBD2 | TGTGCCAGCAGTTTTTACGGGACTAGCGGGGGGGTATTCCAAGAGACCCAGTACTTC | CASSFYGTSGGVFQETQYF
TRBJ1-3 | few | TRBV7-9 | TRBD1 | TGTGCCAGCAACCAGGACAGGGTGGACACCATATATTTT | CASNQDRVDTIYF
TRBJ1-1 | many | TRBV11-2 | NA | TGTGCCAGCAGCCGCCTCTTAGGTGGCATGAACACTGAAGCTTTCTTT | CASSRLLGGMNTEAFF
TRBJ2-7 | many | TRBV27 | NA | TGTGCCAGCAGTAAACAGGGTTTCGAGCAGTACTTC | CASSKQGFEQYF
TRBJ1-1 | many | TRBV29-1 | NA | TGCAGCGTTGAAAGGAACACTGAAGCTTTCTTT | CSVERNTEAFF
TRBJ2-1 | many | TRBV20-1 | NA | TGCAGTGCTGTGGACAGGGAGGGATACAATGAGCAGTTCTTC | CSAVDREGYNEQFF
TRBJ1-4 | NA | TRBV20-1 | TRBD1 | TGCAGTGCTAGGTTAAACCGGGACAGGGGGTCCACTAATGAAAAACTGTTTTTT | CSARLNRDRGSTNEKLFF
TRBJ2-1 | many | TRBV20-1 | NA | TGCAGTGCTCGATTCGTTGCCAATGAGCAGTTCTTC | CSARFVANEQFF
TRBJ1-6 | few | TRBV5-5 | TRBD1 | TGTGCCAGCAGCCTCGGGACAGGGAAAAATAATTCACCCCTCCACTTT | CASSLGTGKNNSPLHF
TRBJ2-3 | NA | TRBV6-5 | TRBD1 | TGTGCCAGCAGTTACACAGGGGGCGTAATGGATACGCAGTATTTT | CASSYTGGVMDTQYF
TRBJ2-7 | NA | TRBV12-5 | NA | TGTGCTAGTGGGGGGGGGACAGTGCCCTACGAGCAGTACTTC | CASGGGTVPYEQYF